This TCR beta chain was profiled in a study of T cells after yellow fever vaccination. Using its own MiXCR run on the 5' RACE reads, TCRdb lists one record per CDR3 protein. This table has about 350,000 distinct CDR3 sequences, over 4% appearing once. A remark on this clonotype: Its antigen is unidentified.

Study-level findings and limits: Secondary responses were weaker yet peaked faster, day 5 versus 15.

This CDR3 comprises 15 residues. Germline CDR1 MNHNY, CDR2 SVGAGI (reference sequence). Trimming removed 0 bases from V and 10 bases from J, with 13 bases in between. The receptor's source is a young man who received the YFV17D yellow fever vaccine. V usage is TRBV6-6 and J usage is TRBJ1-6, with D maybe TRBD1 (5 bases). The sample was PBMCs, taken 5 days after the yellow fever booster vaccination. CDR3 coding DNA: TGTGCCAGCAGTTACTCTGCCGGGACGGGCTCACCCCTCCACTTT. As protein: CASSYSAGTGSPLHF.